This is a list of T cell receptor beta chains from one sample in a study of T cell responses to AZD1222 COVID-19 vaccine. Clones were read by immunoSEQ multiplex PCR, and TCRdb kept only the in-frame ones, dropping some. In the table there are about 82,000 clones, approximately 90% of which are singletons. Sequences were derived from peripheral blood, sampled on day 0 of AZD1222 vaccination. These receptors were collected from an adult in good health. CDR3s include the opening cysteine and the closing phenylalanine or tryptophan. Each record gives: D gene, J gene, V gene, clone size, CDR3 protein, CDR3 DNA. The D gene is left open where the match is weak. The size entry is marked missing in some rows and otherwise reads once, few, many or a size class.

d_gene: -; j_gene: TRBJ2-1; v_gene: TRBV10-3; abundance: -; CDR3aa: CAISISNEQFF; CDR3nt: TGTGCCATCAGTATCTCGAATGAGCAGTTCTTC
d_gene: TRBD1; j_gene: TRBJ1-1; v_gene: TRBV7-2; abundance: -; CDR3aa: CASSVRDRKQAFF; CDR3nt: TGTGCCAGCAGCGTCCGGGACAGGAAGCAAGCTTTCTTT
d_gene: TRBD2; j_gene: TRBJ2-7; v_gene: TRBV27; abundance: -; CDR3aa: CASSTTSGGGYSYEQYF; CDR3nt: TGTGCCAGCAGCACGACTAGCGGGGGAGGTTACTCCTACGAGCAGTACTTC
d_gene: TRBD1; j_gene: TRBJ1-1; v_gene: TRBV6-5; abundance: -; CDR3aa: CASTPIRDRGTEAFF; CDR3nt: TGTGCCAGCACCCCGATCCGGGACAGGGGAACTGAAGCTTTCTTT
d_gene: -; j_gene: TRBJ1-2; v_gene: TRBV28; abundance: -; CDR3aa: CASSFRLGQGLHTF; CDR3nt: TGTGCCAGCAGTTTTAGGTTGGGGCAGGGGTTACACACCTTC
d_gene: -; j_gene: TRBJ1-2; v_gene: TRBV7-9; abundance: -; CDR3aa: CASSPTEVGGYTF; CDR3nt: TGTGCCAGCAGCCCCACAGAGGTCGGTGGCTACACCTTC
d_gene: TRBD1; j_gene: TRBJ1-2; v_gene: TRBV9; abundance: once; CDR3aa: CASSKWTGGPLYNYGYTF; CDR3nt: TGTGCCAGCAGCAAATGGACAGGGGGCCCCCTCTATAACTATGGCTACACCTTC
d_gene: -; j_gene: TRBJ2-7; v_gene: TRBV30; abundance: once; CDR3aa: CAWSVQGNEQYF; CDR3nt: TGTGCCTGGAGTGTACAAGGGAACGAGCAGTACTTC
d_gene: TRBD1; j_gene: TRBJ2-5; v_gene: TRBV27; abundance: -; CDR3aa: CASNLRQGWETQYF; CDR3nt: TGTGCCAGCAATTTGCGACAGGGGTGGGAGACCCAGTACTTC
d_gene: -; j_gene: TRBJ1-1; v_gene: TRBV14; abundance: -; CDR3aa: CASSQLEQRDTEAFF; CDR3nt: TGTGCCAGCAGCCAGTTAGAGCAGCGGGACACTGAAGCTTTCTTT
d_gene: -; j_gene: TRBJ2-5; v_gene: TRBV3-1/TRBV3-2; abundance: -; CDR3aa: CASSRGPRRGETQYF; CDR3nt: TGTGCCAGCAGCCGAGGGCCAAGGAGGGGGGAGACCCAGTACTTC
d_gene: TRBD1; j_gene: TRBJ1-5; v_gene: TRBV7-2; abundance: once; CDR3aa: CASSRGQLNQPQHF; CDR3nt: TGTGCCAGCAGCCGGGGACAGCTCAATCAGCCCCAGCATTTT
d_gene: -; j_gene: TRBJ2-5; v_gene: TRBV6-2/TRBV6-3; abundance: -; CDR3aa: CASSPGPLQYF; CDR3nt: TGTGCCAGCAGTCCAGGGCCCTTGCAGTACTTC
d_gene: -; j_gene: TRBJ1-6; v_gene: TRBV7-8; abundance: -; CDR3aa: CASRPGTETSPLHF; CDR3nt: TGTGCCAGCAGACCCGGGACTGAAACTTCACCCCTCCACTTT
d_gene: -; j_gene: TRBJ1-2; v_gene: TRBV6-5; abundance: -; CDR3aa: CASSYRGDGYTF; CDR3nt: TGTGCCAGCAGTTATCGAGGGGATGGCTACACCTTC
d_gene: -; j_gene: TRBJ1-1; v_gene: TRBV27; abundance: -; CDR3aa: CASSQGGSSEAFF; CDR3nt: TGTGCCAGCAGTCAAGGGGGATCCTCTGAAGCTTTCTTT
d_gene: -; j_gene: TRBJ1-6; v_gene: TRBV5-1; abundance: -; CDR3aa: CASSRSSYNSPLHF; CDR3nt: TGCGCCAGCAGTCGGAGCTCCTATAATTCACCCCTCCACTTT
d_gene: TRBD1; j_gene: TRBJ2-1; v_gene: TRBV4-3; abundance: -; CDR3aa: CASSQDLGQGNEQFF; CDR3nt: TGCGCCAGCAGCCAAGATTTGGGACAGGGGAATGAGCAGTTCTTC
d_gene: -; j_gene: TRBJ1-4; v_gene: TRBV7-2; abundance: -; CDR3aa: CASSPRRGTNEKLFF; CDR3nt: TGTGCCAGCAGCCCTCGGAGGGGGACTAATGAAAAACTGTTTTTT
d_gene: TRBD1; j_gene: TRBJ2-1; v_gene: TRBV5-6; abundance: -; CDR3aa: CASSFSRGQVYNEQFF; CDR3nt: TGTGCCAGCAGCTTTTCGCGGGGACAGGTCTACAATGAGCAGTTCTTC
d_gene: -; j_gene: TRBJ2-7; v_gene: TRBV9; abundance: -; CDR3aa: CASSTHRDGGTYEQYF; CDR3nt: TGTGCCAGCAGCACGCACAGGGACGGGGGTACCTACGAGCAGTACTTC
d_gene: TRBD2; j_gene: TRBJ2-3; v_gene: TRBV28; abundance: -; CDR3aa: CASSLSLAGVTSTDTQYF; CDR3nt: TGTGCCAGCAGTTTATCGCTAGCGGGGGTTACTAGCACAGATACGCAGTATTTT
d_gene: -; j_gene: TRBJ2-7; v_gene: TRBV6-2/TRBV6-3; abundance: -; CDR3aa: CASSYSILLAYEQYF; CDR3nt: TGTGCCAGCAGTTACTCTATATTACTCGCCTACGAGCAGTACTTC
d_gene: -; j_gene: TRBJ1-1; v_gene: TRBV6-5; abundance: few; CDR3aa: CASTKDWNTEAFF; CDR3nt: TGTGCCAGCACCAAGGATTGGAACACTGAAGCTTTCTTT
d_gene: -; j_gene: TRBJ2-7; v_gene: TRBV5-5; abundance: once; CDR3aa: CASSPSTHTPYEQYF; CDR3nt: TGTGCCAGCAGCCCGTCGACTCACACCCCCTACGAGCAGTACTTC
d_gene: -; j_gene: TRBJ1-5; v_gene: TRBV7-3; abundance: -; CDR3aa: CASSWGGNQPQHF; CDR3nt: TGTGCCAGCAGCTGGGGCGGAAATCAGCCCCAGCATTTT
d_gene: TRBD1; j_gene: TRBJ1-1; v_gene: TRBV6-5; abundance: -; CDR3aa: CASRGQGATEAFF; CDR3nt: TGTGCCAGCAGAGGACAGGGGGCAACTGAAGCTTTCTTT
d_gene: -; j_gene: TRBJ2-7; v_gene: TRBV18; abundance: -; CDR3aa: CASSPVGTPSYEQYF; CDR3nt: TGTGCCAGCTCACCAGTTGGGACTCCATCCTACGAGCAGTACTTC
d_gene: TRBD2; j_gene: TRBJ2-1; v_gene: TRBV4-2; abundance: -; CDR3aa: CASSRSGTSGGNEQFF; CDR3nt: TGTGCCAGCAGCCGTTCCGGGACTAGCGGGGGTAATGAGCAGTTCTTC
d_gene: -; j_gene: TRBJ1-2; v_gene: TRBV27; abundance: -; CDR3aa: CASSLSRGGGYTF; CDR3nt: TGTGCCAGCAGTTTGTCCCGGGGAGGCGGCTACACCTTC
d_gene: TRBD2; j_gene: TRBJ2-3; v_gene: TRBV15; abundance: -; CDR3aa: CATSPRLAGGSIDTQYF; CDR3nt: TGTGCCACCAGCCCCCGACTAGCGGGGGGATCCATCGATACGCAGTATTTT
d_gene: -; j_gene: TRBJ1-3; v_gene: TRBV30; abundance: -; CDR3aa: CAWSVRSRPTGNTIYF; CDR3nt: TGTGCCTGGAGTGTAAGATCCCGGCCAACGGGAAACACCATATATTTT
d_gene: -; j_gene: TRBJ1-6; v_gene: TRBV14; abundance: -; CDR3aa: CASSQTRDSPLHF; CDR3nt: TGTGCCAGCAGCCAAACCCGGGATTCACCCCTCCACTTT
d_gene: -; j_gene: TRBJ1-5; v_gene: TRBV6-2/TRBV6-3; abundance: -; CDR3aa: CASSYGRKHSNQPQHF; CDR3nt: TGTGCCAGCAGTTACGGACGGAAACATAGCAATCAGCCCCAGCATTTT
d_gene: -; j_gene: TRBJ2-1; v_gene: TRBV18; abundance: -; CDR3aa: CASSERRNNEQFF; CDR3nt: TGTGCCAGCTCAGAAAGACGGAACAATGAGCAGTTCTTC
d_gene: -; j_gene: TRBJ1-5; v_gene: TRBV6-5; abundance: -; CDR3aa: CASRSGRKNQPQHF; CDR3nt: TGTGCCAGCAGGTCCGGACGTAAGAATCAGCCCCAGCATTTT
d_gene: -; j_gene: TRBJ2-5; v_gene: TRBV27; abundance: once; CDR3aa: CASSTKGRGPWETQYF; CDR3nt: TGTGCCAGCAGTACGAAAGGGAGGGGGCCCTGGGAGACCCAGTACTTC
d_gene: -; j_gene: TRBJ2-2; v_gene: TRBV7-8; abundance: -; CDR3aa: CASSPDPGTPLPSTGELFF; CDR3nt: TGTGCCAGCAGCCCAGATCCCGGGACTCCCCTTCCCTCCACCGGGGAGCTGTTTTTT
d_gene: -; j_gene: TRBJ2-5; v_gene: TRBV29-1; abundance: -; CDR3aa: CSVVTEQETQYF; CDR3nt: TGCAGCGTTGTAACAGAACAAGAGACCCAGTACTTC
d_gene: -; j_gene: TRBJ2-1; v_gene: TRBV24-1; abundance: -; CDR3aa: CAIQEGGGSYNEQFF; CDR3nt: TGTGCCATCCAGGAAGGGGGGGGCTCCTACAATGAGCAGTTCTTC
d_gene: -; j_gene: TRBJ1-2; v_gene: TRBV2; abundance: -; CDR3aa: CASGLGGGYTF; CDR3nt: TGTGCCAGCGGATTAGGGGGGGGCTACACCTTC
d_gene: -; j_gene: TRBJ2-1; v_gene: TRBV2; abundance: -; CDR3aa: CASSGPLQGQFF; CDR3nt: TGTGCCAGCAGTGGACCTCTACAGGGGCAGTTCTTC
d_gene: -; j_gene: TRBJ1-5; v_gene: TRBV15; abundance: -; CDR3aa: CATSRGEGLYSNQPQHF; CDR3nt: TGTGCCACCAGCAGAGGGGAGGGACTCTATAGCAATCAGCCCCAGCATTTT
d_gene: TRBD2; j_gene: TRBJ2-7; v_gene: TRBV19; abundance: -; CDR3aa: CASSSRTSGAPYEQYF; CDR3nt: TGTGCCAGTAGTTCTCGGACTAGCGGGGCTCCCTACGAGCAGTACTTC
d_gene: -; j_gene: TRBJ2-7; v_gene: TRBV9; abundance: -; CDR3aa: CASSRGGSYEQYF; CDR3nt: TGTGCCAGCAGTAGGGGGGGCTCCTACGAGCAGTACTTC
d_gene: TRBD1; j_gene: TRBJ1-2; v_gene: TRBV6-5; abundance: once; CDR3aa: CASRVRQGLNYGYTF; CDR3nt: TGTGCCAGCAGAGTCCGACAGGGCCTTAACTATGGCTACACCTTC
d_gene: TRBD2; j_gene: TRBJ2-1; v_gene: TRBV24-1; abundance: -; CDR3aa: CATSGLEAGGYNEQFF; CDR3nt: TGTGCCACCAGTGGATTAGAAGCGGGGGGGTACAATGAGCAGTTCTTC
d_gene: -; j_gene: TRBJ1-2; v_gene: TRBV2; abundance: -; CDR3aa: CASTRRGFNNYGYTF; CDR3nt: TGTGCCAGCACCCGACGGGGGTTTAACAACTATGGCTACACCTTC
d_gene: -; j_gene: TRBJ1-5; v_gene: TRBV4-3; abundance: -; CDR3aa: CASSPNLGGPQHF; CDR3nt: TGCGCCAGCAGCCCTAATCTGGGTGGGCCCCAGCATTTT
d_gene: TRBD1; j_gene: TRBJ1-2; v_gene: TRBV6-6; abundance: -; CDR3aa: CASSYEGQGAFGYTF; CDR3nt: TGTGCCAGCAGTTACGAGGGACAGGGGGCTTTTGGCTACACCTTC
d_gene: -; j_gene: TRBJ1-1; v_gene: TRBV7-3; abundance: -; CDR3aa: CASSLTGRDEVFF; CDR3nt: TGTGCCAGCAGCTTAACGGGTAGGGACGAAGTTTTCTTT
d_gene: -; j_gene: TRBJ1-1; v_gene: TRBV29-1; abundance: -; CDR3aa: CSVRTPSLNTEAFF; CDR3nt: TGCAGCGTTCGTACCCCATCTCTGAACACTGAAGCTTTCTTT
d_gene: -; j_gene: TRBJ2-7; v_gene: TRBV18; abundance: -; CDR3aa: CASSPGGGFSSYEQYF; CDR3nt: TGTGCCAGCTCACCGGGCGGGGGCTTCAGCTCCTACGAGCAGTACTTC
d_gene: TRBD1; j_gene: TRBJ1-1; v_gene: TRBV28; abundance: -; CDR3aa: CASRGGQGAETEAFF; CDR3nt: TGTGCCAGCAGAGGGGGACAGGGGGCTGAGACTGAAGCTTTCTTT